This TCR beta chain was sequenced for a study of blood T cell repertoires in COVID-19. The wider study: Sites across the United States, Italy and Spain contributed samples from acute and convalescent COVID-19. Sources were T cells, B-cell-depleted T cells, or PBMCs; the material itself was cDNA or gDNA.

Participant reports of clinical history set cohort assignment. Here immunoSEQ multiplex PCR was the method, and the copy in TCRdb shows in-frame clones only, minus some. Of approximately 250,000 clones listed, 88% are singletons. Germline values: CDR1 SGDLS, CDR2 YYNGEE. V was pared by 3 bases and J by 7 bases, with 10 bases between. The CDR3 contains 12 residues. The sequenced material came from PBMCs or T cells enriched from blood (not recorded which). The V and J genes are TRBV9 and TRBJ1-2; D ambiguous. The TCR sequence derives from a woman younger than 45 who had recovered from COVID-19. CDR3 in amino acids: CASSERASGYTF. CDR3 sequence (DNA): TGTGCCAGCAGCGAGAGAGCGAGTGGCTACACCTTC.